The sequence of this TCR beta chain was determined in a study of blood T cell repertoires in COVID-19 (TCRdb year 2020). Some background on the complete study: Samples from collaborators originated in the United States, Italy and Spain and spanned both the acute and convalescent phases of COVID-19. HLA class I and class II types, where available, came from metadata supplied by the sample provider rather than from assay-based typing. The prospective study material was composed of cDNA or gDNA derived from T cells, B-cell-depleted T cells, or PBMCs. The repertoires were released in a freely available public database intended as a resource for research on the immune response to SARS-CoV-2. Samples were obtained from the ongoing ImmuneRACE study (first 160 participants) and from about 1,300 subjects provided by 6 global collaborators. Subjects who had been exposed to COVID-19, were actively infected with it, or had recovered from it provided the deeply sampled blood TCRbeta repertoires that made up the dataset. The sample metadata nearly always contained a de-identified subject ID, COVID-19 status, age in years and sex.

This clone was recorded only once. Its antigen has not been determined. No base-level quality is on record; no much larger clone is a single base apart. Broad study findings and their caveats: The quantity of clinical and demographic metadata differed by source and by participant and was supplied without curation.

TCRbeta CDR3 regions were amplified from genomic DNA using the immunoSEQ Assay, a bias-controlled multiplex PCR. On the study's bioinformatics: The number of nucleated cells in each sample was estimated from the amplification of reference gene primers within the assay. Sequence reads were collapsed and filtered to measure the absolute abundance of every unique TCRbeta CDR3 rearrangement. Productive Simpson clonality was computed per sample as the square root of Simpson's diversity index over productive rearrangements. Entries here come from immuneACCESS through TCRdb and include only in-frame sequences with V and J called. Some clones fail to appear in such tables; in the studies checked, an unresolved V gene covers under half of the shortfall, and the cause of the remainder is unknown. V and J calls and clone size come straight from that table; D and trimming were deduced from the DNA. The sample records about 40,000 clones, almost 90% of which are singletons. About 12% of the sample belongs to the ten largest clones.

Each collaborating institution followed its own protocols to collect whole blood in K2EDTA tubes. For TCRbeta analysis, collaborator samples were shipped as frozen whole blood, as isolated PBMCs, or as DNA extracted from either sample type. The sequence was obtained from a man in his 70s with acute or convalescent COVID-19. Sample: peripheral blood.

CDR3 protein: CSVEGSLAGGSDTQYF. The bases are TGCAGCGTTGAAGGATCACTAGCGGGAGGGTCAGATACGCAGTATTTT. The receptor chain draws on TRBV29-1 and TRBJ2-3, and TRBD2 matches 13 of the central bases. Trimming accounts for 1 base at V and 4 bases at J, while the number of junction bases matched to no gene is 5. From its cysteine to its phenylalanine, the CDR3 spans 16 amino acids. The sequence is cut down to CDR3 DNA, 48 bases in frame from base 1. The germline V gene gives CDR1 as SQVTM and CDR2 as ANQGSEA.